The 28 T cell receptor beta chains presented below share a single source sample, sequenced in a study of patients and donors after allogeneic stem cell transplantation (TCRdb year 2020). The library came from RT-PCR. The sequencing machine was a NextSeq 550. The public reads were quality trimmed at Q25 with fastp and then assembled into clones with MiXCR by TCRdb, keeping productive beta chains. Entries that share a CDR3 protein sequence are merged under the most common genes and DNA. The sample profile shows 900,000 to 1,000,000 distinct CDR3 sequences; 15% to 20% of them were found once. 5.5% to 6.5% of the sample is held by the ten biggest clonotypes. Sample: blood, either unsorted or a sorted T cell fraction (not recorded which). These receptor sequences come from a human donor who was either an allogeneic HSCT recipient or a stem cell or donor lymphocyte infusion donor (not recorded which). It is not recorded whose cells these are; they may come from a transplant donor.

This clonotype was seen a handful of times. This chain joins TRBV20-1 and TRBJ1-2, with D possibly being TRBD1 (5 bases). Germline V gene sequence: CDR1 DFQATT, CDR2 SNEGSKA (reference sequence). The CDR3 totals 12 residues. V was clipped by 6 bases and J by 8 bases, with 16 bases between them. The CDR3: CSADPGVGGYTF. DNA of the CDR3: TGCAGTGCCGACCCGGGGGTTGGAGGCTACACCTTC.

This clonotype was observed a handful of times. The chain joins TRBV20-1 to TRBJ2-7, with D unresolved. The CDR3 covers 12 residues. CDR1 is DFQATT, CDR2 SNEGSKA, per germline (reference sequence). The V end was cut by 3 bases, the J end by 6 bases, with 12 bases between. This chain's CDR3 is CSASRTIGEQYF. The DNA of the CDR3 is TGCAGTGCTAGTAGGACGATCGGCGAGCAGTACTTC.

This clonotype occurred a few times. The chain combines TRBV5-6 with TRBJ2-5; the match to TRBD2 covers 14 bases. CDR3 length equals 14 residues. Germline V lookup: CDR1 SGHDT, CDR2 YYEEEE. V gave up 7 bases and J gave up 5 bases; unmatched junction bases: 4. CDR3 amino acids: CASGGLAGEETQYF. Written as DNA, the CDR3 is TGTGCCAGCGGGGGACTAGCGGGGGAGGAGACCCAGTACTTC.

This clonotype was seen a few times. The chain has TRBV5-1 and TRBJ2-3; a possible D gene is TRBD2 (6 bases). Germline V gene sequence: CDR1 SGHRS, CDR2 YFSETQ. This CDR3 has 14 residues. V shed 4 bases and J shed 2 bases, with 11 bases lying between them. The CDR3 bases are TGCGCCAGCAGCCCGCGGGACTCCACAGATACGCAGTATTTT. Its protein product is CASSPRDSTDTQYF.

This chain connects TRBV30 to TRBJ2-7; TRBD2 might be the D (6 bases). CDR1 GTSNPN and CDR2 SVGIG come from the germline V gene (reference sequence). The V gene lost 4 bases and the J gene lost 6 bases, with 19 bases spanning the gap. The CDR3 is 14 amino acids. The CDR3 sequence: CAWTRRDPQPEQYF. The CDR3 nucleotides read TGTGCCTGGACAAGGAGGGACCCCCAGCCCGAGCAGTACTTC.

This chain connects TRBV27 to TRBJ1-1; D might be TRBD1 (6 bases). Per the germline V gene, CDR1 is MNHEY and CDR2 is SMNVEV (reference sequence). The CDR3 is 17 amino acids. V lost 3 bases to trimming and J lost 5 bases, with 22 bases between them. The CDR3 is CASSLTPDRLRDTEAFF. CDR3 bases: TGTGCCAGCAGTTTGACCCCAGACAGGTTGCGGGATACTGAAGCTTTCTTT.

This chain links TRBV6-5 with TRBJ2-2; tentative D call: TRBD1 (6 bases). V lost 1 base and J lost 8, with 17 bases in between. This CDR3 spans 16 amino acids. Germline-derived CDR1 and CDR2 are MNHEY and SVGAGI. CDR3 bases: TGTGCCAGCAGTTACTGGGTGGGACAACCCGCAGGGGAGCTGTTTTTT. It is translated as CASSYWVGQPAGELFF.

This chain joins TRBV4-1 and TRBJ2-1; D perhaps matches TRBD2 (6 bases). Trimming stripped 1 base from V and 4 bases from J, with 11 bases between. Germline CDR1 reads MGHRA; CDR2 reads YSYEKL. The CDR3 spans 15 residues. The CDR3 DNA follows: TGCGCCAGCAGCCAAGGGGTAGCGGAGTACAATGAGCAGTTCTTC. This codes for CASSQGVAEYNEQFF.

The gene calls are TRBV25-1 and TRBJ1-2; D possibly corresponds to TRBD1 (6 bases). Trimming removed 3 bases at V and 10 bases at J, with 18 bases between. This CDR3 region has 14 residues. Germline loops: CDR1 MGHDK, CDR2 SYGVNS. This CDR3 reads CASSDGRGRGAYTF. The CDR3, as DNA: TGTGCCAGCAGTGATGGACGTGGGCGGGGGGCCTACACCTTC.

This clonotype was seen more than once but under ten times. This chain links TRBV5-1 with TRBJ2-7, with D perhaps TRBD1 or TRBD2 (5 bases each). CDR1 is SGHRS, CDR2 YFSETQ, per germline. The CDR3 covers 13 residues. The V end was cut by 0 bases, the J end by 6 bases, with 10 bases between. CDR3 sequence: CASSLELGGEQYF. In nucleotides, the CDR3 is TGCGCCAGCAGCTTGGAACTTGGGGGCGAGCAGTACTTC. Variable domain in full (rest from reference TRBV5-1 and TRBJ2-7): KAGVTQTPRYLIKTRGQQVTLSCSPISGHRSVSWYQQTPGQGLQFLFEYFSETQRNKGNFPGRFSGRQFSNSRSEMNVSTLELGDSALYLCASSLELGGEQYFGPGTRLTVT.

The CDR3 coding sequence is TGTGCCAGCAGCCAAGAACCTCCCCCTGGGGATGAGCAGTTCTTC. Its protein product is CASSQEPPPGDEQFF. The chain joins TRBV4-2 to TRBJ2-1, with unresolved D. Deletions cut 0 bases from V and 8 bases from J, with 14 bases between. The germline gives CDR1 LGHNA, CDR2 YNFKEQ. This CDR3 is built from 15 residues.

The chain has TRBV7-9 and TRBJ2-7; D gene unclear. The length of the CDR3 is 14 residues. Trimming removed 5 bases at V and 7 bases at J, with 18 bases between. Germline CDR1 is SEHNR and CDR2 is FQNEAQ (reference sequence). The CDR3 protein is CASSGMGVLGEQYF. As DNA, the CDR3 is TGTGCCAGCAGCGGTATGGGTGTTTTGGGGGAGCAGTACTTC.

The chain has TRBV6-5 and TRBJ1-1; 8 bases are a match to TRBD1. J lost 4 bases, V lost 9 bases, and 4 bases had no gene match. This CDR3 is 12 amino acids long. Germline CDR1 is MNHEY and CDR2 is SVGAGI. This CDR3 is CASGQGGTEAFF. The CDR3 coding sequence is TGTGCCAGTGGACAGGGTGGCACTGAAGCTTTCTTT.

This clonotype has a count of ten or more. The chain has TRBV6-1 and TRBJ2-3; TRBD2 is a possible D gene (5 bases). The CDR3 has 18 amino acids. Germline V lookup: CDR1 MNHNS, CDR2 SASEGT. Trimming took off 6 bases at V and 0 bases at J, with 22 bases between the two ends. The CDR3, as DNA: TGTGCCAGCAGCAGCGTCCTTGGGAGTCAACCTAGCACAGATACGCAGTATTTT. Its protein is CASSSVLGSQPSTDTQYF.

The table lists this clonotype with a few counts. V gene TRBV7-6 combines with J gene TRBJ2-2, with 7 bases lining up with TRBD1. V lost 4 bases to trimming and J lost 2 bases; unmatched junction nucleotides: 4. The CDR3 extends over 15 amino acids. Germline V gene lookup returns CDR1 SGHVS and CDR2 FNYEAQ. For the CDR3, the DNA is TGTGCCAGCAGCTCAGGACAGGACAACACCGGGGAGCTGTTTTTT. It yields the protein CASSSGQDNTGELFF.

The chain recombines TRBV3-1 with TRBJ2-3; possibly TRBD2 for D (5 bases). With 4 bases removed from V and 11 bases from J, the gap between germline ends came to 13 bases. The CDR3 contains 12 residues. Germline-derived CDR1 and CDR2 are LGHDT and YNNKEL (reference sequence). The CDR3 is CASSPLGSVQYF. Here the CDR3 DNA reads TGTGCCAGCAGCCCGCTAGGGAGTGTGCAGTATTTT.

This clonotype occurred a few times. The rearrangement joins TRBV2 to TRBJ1-2; no clear D gene. Germline V gene sequence: CDR1 SNHLY, CDR2 FYNNEI. The CDR3 runs to 12 residues. Trimming took 8 bases from V and 4 from J, leaving 11 bases between them. CDR3 in amino acids: CASEPRSYGYTF. The CDR3, as DNA: TGTGCCAGCGAGCCAAGGAGCTATGGCTACACCTTC.

This clonotype showed up many times. The J gene is TRBJ1-1, the V gene TRBV20-1; 7 bases agree with TRBD1. CDR1 and CDR2 from the germline V gene are DFQATT and SNEGSKA (reference sequence). The CDR3 loop spans 14 amino acids. After removal of 5 bases from V and 0 bases from J, the junction contained 6 bases not matched to a gene. CDR3 region: CSAPRGGMNTEAFF. The CDR3 coding sequence is TGCAGTGCTCCCAGGGGGGGGATGAACACTGAAGCTTTCTTT.

The chain carries TRBV9 and TRBJ1-1; the D is unclear. The CDR3 runs to 14 residues. Germline lookup yields CDR1 SGDLS and CDR2 YYNGEE. Trimming took off 2 bases at V and 0 bases at J, with 8 bases between the two ends. CDR3 sequence (DNA): TGTGCCAGCAGCGTTAACCGCATGAACACTGAAGCTTTCTTT. Amino acids: CASSVNRMNTEAFF.

A few counts support this clonotype. The chain carries TRBV4-1 and TRBJ2-5; D is unclear. Trimming removed 4 bases at V and 9 bases at J, with 9 bases between. Germline V CDR1 and CDR2: MGHRA, YSYEKL. This CDR3 has 11 residues. CDR3 amino acids: CASSRNRAQYF. In DNA form, the CDR3 reads TGCGCCAGCAGCCGGAACCGGGCCCAGTACTTC.

Concerning this clonotype: With a much larger clone just one base away, this may be a read error. V gene TRBV12-3 or TRBV12-4 combines with J gene TRBJ1-1, with 9 bases that match TRBD1. The CDR3 loop spans 14 amino acids. With V trimmed by 8 bases and J by 5 bases, 9 bases remained unmatched. CDR3: CASGRGQGGTEAFF. The DNA for the CDR3 is TGTGCCAGCGGACGGGGACAGGGTGGGACTGAAGCTTTCTTT.

The chain couples TRBV5-8 to TRBJ1-2; D gene unclear. The ends were cut back, 1 base at V and 2 bases at J, with 12 bases in the middle. The germline V gene encodes CDR1 SGHTS and CDR2 YDEGEE. The CDR3 has 15 residues. CDR3 nucleotide sequence: TGTGCCAGCAGCTTGCTGGCAGGAGAAAACTATGGCTACACCTTC. This codes for CASSLLAGENYGYTF. Complete variable domain (other parts from reference TRBV5-8 and TRBJ1-2): EAGVTQSPTHLIKTRGQQATLRCSPISGHTSVYWYQQALGLGLQFLLWYDEGEERNRGNFPPRFSGRQFPNYSSELNVNALELEDSALYLCASSLLAGENYGYTFGSGTRLTVV.

This clonotype occurred many times. This chain links TRBV6-2 or TRBV6-3 with TRBJ2-5; 9 nucleotides match TRBD2. Germline CDR1 reads MNHEY; CDR2 reads SVGEGT. There are 14 residues in the CDR3. The V gene end was trimmed by 6 bases and the J gene end by 5 bases; junction bases not matched to a gene: 7. Here the CDR3 DNA reads TGTGCCAGCAGATCCGCGGGGGGGATGGAGACCCAGTACTTC. Encoded protein: CASRSAGGMETQYF.

In DNA, the CDR3 is TGTGCCAGCAGTTTTACCGGAGTCACAGATACGCAGTATTTT. Translated, it gives CASSFTGVTDTQYF. The chain has TRBV12-3 or TRBV12-4 and TRBJ2-3; D is unclear. The CDR3 totals 14 residues. Deletions cut 3 bases from V and 2 bases from J, with 9 bases between.

V is TRBV5-1 and J is TRBJ1-1; D gene uncertain. V was pared by 4 bases and J by 4 bases, with 17 bases between. This CDR3 is 15 amino acids long. Per germline, CDR1 SGHRS and CDR2 YFSETQ. CDR3 residues: CASSRVQPGGTEAFF. The CDR3, as DNA: TGCGCCAGCAGCCGGGTCCAACCCGGAGGCACTGAAGCTTTCTTT.

V usage is TRBV19 and J usage is TRBJ2-1; possibly TRBD2 for D (6 bases). Germline V gene data show CDR1 as LNHDA and CDR2 as SQIVND (reference sequence). V was shortened by 4 bases and J by 3 bases, with 13 bases between the two germline ends. CDR3 size: 15 residues. CDR3: CASSTTGTYYNEQFF. Written as DNA, the CDR3 is TGTGCCAGTAGTACAACCGGGACTTACTACAATGAGCAGTTCTTC.

This clonotype occurred a few times. This chain uses TRBV15 with TRBJ1-2; D is uncertain. This CDR3 has 13 residues. Trimming took off 4 bases at V and 3 bases at J, with 9 bases between the two ends. Germline V lookup: CDR1 LNHNV, CDR2 YYDKDF (reference sequence). The CDR3 DNA is TGTGCCACCAGCATAGAGAAGTACTATGGCTACACCTTC. Protein: CATSIEKYYGYTF. The complete variable domain, with remaining parts taken from reference TRBV15 and TRBJ1-2, reads DAMVIQNPRYQVTQFGKPVTLSCSQTLNHNVMYWYQQKSSQAPKLLFHYYDKDFNNEADTPDNFQSRRPNTSFCFLDIRSPGLGDTAMYLCATSIEKYYGYTFGSGTRLTVV.

This clonotype occurred a few times. V usage is TRBV4-2 and J usage is TRBJ1-1; no reliable D call. Trimming cost V 1 base and J 4 bases, with 16 bases left between them. Germline CDR1 LGHNA, CDR2 YNFKEQ. CDR3 length: 16 residues. In nucleotides, the CDR3 is TGTGCCAGCAGCCAAGCTTTGGGTATTTATGGCACTGAAGCTTTCTTT. It is translated as CASSQALGIYGTEAFF.